The T cell receptor beta chain described here comes from a study of shared clonotypes between healthy human individuals. Genomic DNA per cell subset filled all wells of several immunoSEQ plates. The data were produced by immunoSEQ multiplex PCR, yet TCRdb's version contains in-frame clones alone and is incomplete. The table shows 1.6 million or so clones, with roughly 98.5% occurring only once. As concerns this clone: Antigen: not known.

Regarding the study as a whole: Rarefaction showed that sequencing of sorted subsets was incomplete (despite large depth). Memory subsets had estimated richness that was generally smaller than that of naive subsets.

This CDR3 spans 15 amino acids. V was cut by 3 bases and J by 2 bases, with 11 bases left in between. Germline V CDR1 and CDR2: SGHTA, FQGNSA. This sequence originates from a man younger than 45 in good health. Source material: naive CD4+ T cells sorted from blood. Subset of the sample: CD45RA+ positively selected. J is TRBJ1-5 and V is TRBV7-2; D perhaps matches TRBD1 (6 bases). The CDR3 coding sequence is TGTGCCAGCAGCTTGCAGGGGCCGGGCAATCAGCCCCAGCATTTT. This gives the protein CASSLQGPGNQPQHF.